Sequencing of this T cell receptor (beta chain) was carried out in a study of CD8 T cells in ankylosing spondylitis. Broader study findings: Disease-linked clones, CD8+, were relatively rare in peripheral blood. Characteristic, it appeared, of ankylosing spondylitis blood was a TCR beta motif of about eight highly homologous variants.

As concerns this clonotype: The antigen is unknown.

Construction of TCR beta libraries was performed using quantitative 5'-RACE with molecular barcodes. TCRdb recomputed calls from the 5' RACE reads with MiXCR, one row per CDR3 protein. Of about 440,000 distinct CDR3 sequences in the sample, over 15% were seen once. The CDR3 length is 14 residues. The trim removed 4 bases at V and 6 bases at J, leaving 8 bases unmatched. Germline CDR1 is SEHNR and CDR2 is FQNEAQ (reference sequence). The V gene is TRBV7-9, the J gene TRBJ1-2; 7 nucleotides match TRBD1. This receptor was identified in a male donor with ankylosing spondylitis. Sequencing was performed on blood, either unsorted or a sorted T cell fraction (not recorded which). The CDR3 here is CASSSQGTVNGYTF. In nucleotides, the CDR3 is TGTGCCAGCAGCTCGCAGGGGACAGTGAATGGCTACACCTTC. The variable domain in full, with the rest retrieved from reference TRBV7-9 and TRBJ1-2, is DTGVSQNPRHKITKRGQNVTFRCDPISEHNRLYWYRQTLGQGPEFLTYFQNEAQLEKSRLLSDRFSAERPKGSFSTLEIQRTEQGDSAMYLCASSSQGTVNGYTFGSGTRLTVV.